This T cell receptor beta chain was identified in a study of T-cell reconstitution after alpha-beta-depleted transplantation in children (TCRdb year 2016). For the wider study: The study quantitatively tracked T-cell immune reconstitution after TCRalphabeta/CD19-depleted allogeneic hematopoietic cell transplantation in children using TCR repertoire profiling.

Study-wide conclusions, independent of this receptor: The apparently early recovery of alphabetaT-cell counts about two months after transplant reportedly depended on only several hundred rapidly expanded clones that came from non-depleted graft cells. Over the following months the frequencies of hyperexpanded clones went down, and after one year T-cell counts and TCRbeta diversity were mostly credited to newly produced T cells. The high TCRbeta diversity at day 60 in some patients was ascribed to recipient T cells and intrathymic progenitors that had survived conditioning.

Points on this clonotype: This receptor's antigen is unknown. The record has no base qualities; no much larger clone is one base away.

As encoded in the germline V gene, CDR1 is MGHRA while CDR2 is YSYEKL. V lost 2 bases and J lost 5 bases; the stretch between them is 16 bases long. Inclusive of the bounding cysteine and phenylalanine, the CDR3 is 15 residues long. This entry keeps only the CDR3 DNA: 45 bases, framed from base 1. The sample's treatment or condition label, in plain terms: allogeneic hematopoietic cell transplantation with graft depleted of TCRalphabeta T cells and CD19 B cells. The children who served as transplant recipients had been given grafts of TCRalphabeta/CD19-depleted allogeneic hematopoietic cells. Receptors were amplified or captured by PCR. The sample was run on an Illumina HiSeq 2500. Molecular barcoding was employed in the preparation of TCR libraries, with unique molecular identifiers being used to normalize TCRbeta repertoire quantification. TCRdb reanalyzed the raw reads on its own, using fastp at Q25 for trimming and MiXCR for clone calling, and kept in-frame beta chains. Here each entry gathers all rows of one CDR3 protein and keeps the most common genes and DNA. The sample table contains fewer than 350,000 distinct CDR3 sequences; only one count was recorded for over 7.5% of them. Approximately 8.2% of the sample is taken by the ten largest.

This TCR derives from a female patient between 2 and 15 years old who had a stem cell transplant for Fanconi anemia, so the T cells may come from the graft donor. The source material was peripheral blood, sampled 360 days after TCRalphabeta/CD19-depleted stem cell transplant. The chain is encoded by TRBV4-1 joined to TRBJ2-7; 5 matching bases give a weak D call of TRBD1. The nucleotide sequence is given as TGCGCCAGCAGCCAATTCCAGGGCTACCCTCACGAGCAGTACTTC. Its amino acids are CASSQFQGYPHEQYF.